This entry lists 30 T cell receptor beta chains sequenced from one sample in a study of cytomegalovirus exposure and HLA in healthy donors. The PCR ran on 60 Vbeta and 13 Jbeta primers. Measured with immunoSEQ multiplex PCR; TCRdb has only the in-frame clones, and not every one. Its table records roughly 27,000 clones. Sequenced material: PBMCs. All receptors derive from a man aged 25-45 years in good health and CMV-seronegative.

This chain connects TRBV4-3 to TRBJ2-7; maybe TRBD1 (6 bases). This CDR3 has 14 amino acids. Trimming removed 3 bases from V and 12 bases from J, with 21 bases in between. CDR1 and CDR2 from the germline V gene are LGHNA and YSLEER. This CDR3 is CASSQVVGAAFRYF. As DNA, the CDR3 is TGCGCCAGCAGCCAGGTAGTGGGGGCCGCCTTTAGGTACTTC.

This sequence joins TRBV6-5 and TRBJ2-5; 10 bases are a match to TRBD2. Looked up from germline, CDR1 is MNHEY and CDR2 is SVGAGI. Trimming at V came to 5 bases and at J to 5 bases, leaving 8 bases not matched to a gene. CDR3 size: 15 residues. Here the CDR3 reads CASSRPSGSGETQYF. CDR3 DNA sequence: TGTGCCAGCAGTCGACCTAGCGGGAGCGGGGAGACCCAGTACTTC.

This rearrangement joins TRBV6-5 to TRBJ1-4, with a possible D match to TRBD1 (5 bases). Trimming stripped 4 bases from V and 5 bases from J, with 14 bases between. The CDR3 spans 15 residues. Germline V gives CDR1 MNHEY, CDR2 SVGAGI. The CDR3 loop is CASSSWDGGNEKLFF. The CDR3 coding sequence is TGTGCCAGCAGTTCATGGGACGGGGGAAATGAAAAACTGTTTTTT.

The chain joins TRBV25-1 to TRBJ1-2, with TRBD1 matching 9 bases. The CDR3 has 15 amino acids. Germline CDR1 is MGHDK and CDR2 is SYGVNS. J gave up 3 bases and V 4 bases, and 6 bases lay outside the gene matches. CDR3 sequence (DNA): TGTGCCAGCAGTGCACGTACAGGGGGCGACTATGGCTACACCTTC. Protein sequence: CASSARTGGDYGYTF.

The gene calls are TRBV2 and TRBJ1-4, with D hard to call. V dropped 1 base and J dropped 5 bases, with 11 bases sitting between them. The CDR3 totals 15 residues. Germline-derived CDR1 and CDR2 are SNHLY and FYNNEI. The CDR3 coding sequence is TGTGCCAGCAGTGAAGAAGACGGGGTGAATGAAAAACTGTTTTTT. It yields the protein CASSEEDGVNEKLFF.

This chain links TRBV19 with TRBJ1-2, with TRBD1 matching 9 bases. The V segment lost 5 bases and the J segment 4 bases; nucleotides outside the gene matches: 2. The CDR3 covers 13 residues. CDR1 is LNHDA and CDR2 is SQIVND in the germline V gene (reference sequence). Here the CDR3 reads CASSYRGLYGYTF. CDR3 DNA: TGTGCCAGTAGTTACAGGGGGCTCTATGGCTACACCTTC. Drawing the rest from reference TRBV19 and TRBJ1-2, the complete variable domain is DGGITQSPKYLFRKEGQNVTLSCEQNLNHDAMYWYRQDPGQGLRLIYYSQIVNDFQKGDIAEGYSVSREKKESFPLTVTSAQKNPTAFYLCASSYRGLYGYTFGSGTRLTVV.

The rearrangement joins TRBV5-1 to TRBJ1-1; the D gene is possibly TRBD1 (6 bases). The CDR3 consists of 16 residues. CDR1 and CDR2 from the germline V gene are SGHRS and YFSETQ. Trimming cost V 3 bases and J 1 base, with 16 bases left between them. The CDR3 DNA follows: TGCGCCAGCAGCTCAGGATCGACAGGAGGGAACACTGAAGCTTTCTTT. Translated, it gives CASSSGSTGGNTEAFF.

The gene calls are TRBV10-3 and TRBJ2-2; TRBD1 matches at 7 bases. V gave up 4 bases and J gave up 5 bases; unmatched junction bases: 10. Looked up from germline, CDR1 is ENHRY and CDR2 is SYGVKD. This CDR3 region has 16 residues. The CDR3 DNA follows: TGTGCCATCAGTGGAAGAAAGGGGGCATGGACCGGGGAGCTGTTTTTT. Translation: CAISGRKGAWTGELFF.

The chain carries TRBV6-5 and TRBJ2-7; 10 bases are a match to TRBD1. With V trimmed by 5 bases and J by 4 bases, 8 bases remained unmatched. The CDR3 contains 15 residues. Germline V gene data show CDR1 as MNHEY and CDR2 as SVGAGI. The CDR3 sequence is CASSTPGTGVYEQYF. The CDR3 DNA reads as TGTGCCAGCAGTACCCCCGGGACAGGGGTATACGAGCAGTACTTC.

The V and J genes are TRBV6-5 and TRBJ1-5; D remains unclear. The CDR3 consists of 13 residues. The V gene lost 8 bases and the J gene lost 2 bases, with 10 bases spanning the gap. CDR1 is MNHEY and CDR2 is SVGAGI in the germline V gene. The CDR3 bases are TGTGCCAGCGCATCCGCGGGCAATCAGCCCCAGCATTTT. This codes for CASASAGNQPQHF.

V usage is TRBV7-9 and J usage is TRBJ2-6; D is possibly TRBD1 (6 bases). The CDR3 runs 19 residues. Trimming cost V 5 bases and J 0 bases, with 20 bases left between them. Germline CDR1 and CDR2: SEHNR and FQNEAQ (reference sequence). CDR3 residues: CASSQSRDITSSGANVLTF. CDR3 coding DNA: TGTGCCAGCAGCCAAAGTAGGGACATCACCTCCTCTGGGGCCAACGTCCTGACTTTC.

The V call is TRBV2, the J call TRBJ1-1; 8 bases fit TRBD1. The germline gives CDR1 SNHLY, CDR2 FYNNEI. The CDR3 extends over 14 amino acids. V lost 3 bases, J lost 1 base, and 1 base stayed unmatched. The CDR3 is CASSDGQGNTEAFF. As DNA, the CDR3 is TGTGCCAGCAGTGACGGACAGGGGAACACTGAAGCTTTCTTT.

The chain employs TRBV2 and TRBJ1-4; D possibly corresponds to TRBD1 (6 bases). Trimming removed 6 bases at V and 17 bases at J, with 22 bases between. The CDR3 has 13 residues. CDR1 SNHLY and CDR2 FYNNEI come from the germline V gene. The CDR3 here is CASSRGQDEGEFF. The CDR3 DNA follows: TGTGCCAGCAGCCGTGGACAAGACGAGGGGGAATTTTTT.

The V gene is TRBV11-2, the J gene TRBJ1-1, with 7 nucleotides matching TRBD1. The CDR3 is 15 amino acids. CDR1 and CDR2 from the germline V gene are SGHAT and FQNNGV. V dropped 1 base and J dropped 3; count of bases not matched to a gene: 5. In nucleotides, the CDR3 is TGTGCCAGCAGCTTAGCGACAGGGATGCACACTGAAGCTTTCTTT. It translates to CASSLATGMHTEAFF.

The V call is TRBV29-1, the J call TRBJ2-5, with TRBD1 matching over 10 bases. J gave up 5 bases and V 6 bases, and 6 bases lay outside the gene matches. This CDR3 is built from 13 residues. Germline loops: CDR1 SQVTM, CDR2 ANQGSEA. The CDR3 loop is CSVGGQGRETQYF. The CDR3 region has the DNA TGCAGCGTCGGGGGACAGGGGAGGGAGACCCAGTACTTC.

The chain couples TRBV7-8 to TRBJ2-7; no reliable D call. CDR1 is SGHVS and CDR2 is FQNEAQ in the germline V gene. CDR3 length: 12 residues. V lost 1 base and J lost 6, with 7 bases in between. The CDR3 DNA reads TGTGCCAGCAGCTTAGTCGGTTCCGAGCAGTACTTC. It codes for CASSLVGSEQYF.

The chain uses TRBV29-1 and TRBJ1-1, with D hard to call. V was cut by 4 bases and J by 0 bases, with 9 bases left in between. Looked up from germline, CDR1 is SQVTM and CDR2 is ANQGSEA. This CDR3 contains 13 residues. The CDR3 DNA sequence: TGCAGCGTTGCGAGGAGCATGAACACTGAAGCTTTCTTT. Its protein is CSVARSMNTEAFF. The whole variable domain, remainder taken from reference TRBV29-1 and TRBJ1-1, is SAVISQKPSRDICQRGTSLTIQCQVDSQVTMMFWYRQQPGQSLTLIATANQGSEATYESGFVIDKFPISRPNLTFSTLTVSNMSPEDSSIYLCSVARSMNTEAFFGQGTRLTVV.

The chain is built from TRBV19 and TRBJ2-5, with 9 bases lining up with TRBD2. V was clipped by 6 bases and J by 5 bases; unmatched bases: 4. Germline V gives CDR1 LNHDA, CDR2 SQIVND (reference sequence). The CDR3 spans 13 residues. The CDR3 here is CASRVSGGETQYF. In DNA form, the CDR3 reads TGTGCCAGTAGGGTGAGCGGGGGGGAGACCCAGTACTTC.

The J gene is TRBJ1-5, the V gene TRBV19; TRBD1 agrees at 11 bases. In germline, CDR1 is LNHDA, CDR2 SQIVND (reference sequence). V shed 3 bases and J 2 bases; nucleotides not matched to a gene: 0. The CDR3 spans 15 residues. DNA for the CDR3: TGTGCCAGTAGTATGGGACAGGGGGGCAATCAGCCCCAGCATTTT. Protein: CASSMGQGGNQPQHF.

The chain links TRBV5-6 to TRBJ2-7; 7 bases align to TRBD1. Germline lookup yields CDR1 SGHDT and CDR2 YYEEEE. The CDR3 spans 14 residues. The V gene end was trimmed by 4 bases and the J gene end by 3 bases; junction bases not matched to a gene: 7. CDR3 amino acids: CASSPPGQFYEQYF. As DNA, the CDR3 is TGTGCCAGCAGCCCGCCGGGACAGTTCTACGAGCAGTACTTC. Looking up the rest from reference TRBV5-6 and TRBJ2-7 gives the full variable domain: DAGVTQSPTHLIKTRGQQVTLRCSPKSGHDTVSWYQQALGQGPQFIFQYYEEEERQRGNFPDRFSGHQFPNYSSELNVNALLLGDSALYLCASSPPGQFYEQYFGPGTRLTVT.

The rearrangement joins TRBV27 to TRBJ2-5; 8 nucleotides agree with TRBD1. The CDR3 loop spans 14 amino acids. V shed 3 bases and J 1 base; nucleotides not matched to a gene: 1. Germline V gives CDR1 MNHEY, CDR2 SMNVEV (reference sequence). CDR3 region: CASSFTGGQETQYF. The CDR3 DNA reads as TGTGCCAGCAGTTTCACAGGGGGCCAAGAGACCCAGTACTTC.

This clone ranks as medium-sized in terms of frequency. The rearrangement joins TRBV27 to TRBJ2-7; no clear D gene. Germline CDR1 MNHEY, CDR2 SMNVEV (reference sequence). Trimming shortened V by 4 bases and J by 3 bases, and 19 bases separated the two germline ends. The CDR3 contains 16 residues. The CDR3 bases are TGTGCCAGCAGTTCCATTCGCGTAAAGAACCACTACGAGCAGTACTTC. This translates into CASSSIRVKNHYEQYF.

The J gene is TRBJ2-7, the V gene TRBV4-2, with D tentatively TRBD2 (5 bases). V shed 0 bases and J shed 7 bases, with 13 bases lying between them. CDR1 is LGHNA, CDR2 YNFKEQ, per germline. This CDR3 contains 14 residues. The CDR3 DNA follows: TGTGCCAGCAGCCAAGAGGTTGGAGGATGGGAGCAGTACTTC. It encodes CASSQEVGGWEQYF.

The chain recombines TRBV7-9 with TRBJ2-3; 12 nucleotides line up with TRBD1. This CDR3 spans 15 amino acids. V was pared by 5 bases and J by 6 bases, with 6 bases of the junction left unmatched. CDR1 is SEHNR, CDR2 FQNEAQ, per germline (reference sequence). Here the CDR3 reads CASSPGTGGLDTQYF. As DNA, the CDR3 is TGTGCCAGCAGCCCCGGGACAGGGGGCTTGGATACGCAGTATTTT.

V and J are TRBV28 and TRBJ2-1, with D perhaps matching TRBD2 (6 bases). The CDR3 contains 12 residues. CDR1 is MDHEN and CDR2 is SYDVKM in the germline V gene. Trimming pared 4 bases from V and 9 bases from J, leaving 10 bases between. This CDR3 reads CASSSQRAEQFF. DNA for the CDR3: TGTGCCAGCAGTTCCCAGCGGGCTGAGCAGTTCTTC.

This chain connects TRBV30 to TRBJ2-5, with 9 bases identical to TRBD2. From germline, CDR1 is GTSNPN and CDR2 SVGIG (reference sequence). This CDR3 region has 13 residues. The ends lost 4 bases at V and 4 bases at J; junction bases unmatched: 4. CDR3 residues: CAWKLAGLETQYF. CDR3 in DNA: TGTGCCTGGAAGCTAGCGGGGTTAGAGACCCAGTACTTC.

V usage is TRBV19 and J usage is TRBJ1-5; D might be TRBD1 (5 bases). Germline CDR1 LNHDA, CDR2 SQIVND (reference sequence). V was cut by 5 bases and J by 0 bases, with 8 bases left in between. CDR3 length: 14 residues. CDR3 DNA sequence: TGTGCCAGTAGTCTGACAGTTAGCAATCAGCCCCAGCATTTT. The encoded protein is CASSLTVSNQPQHF.

Here the CDR3 DNA reads TGTGCCAGCTCACCACTAAGCGGGATAGGCGGTGAGCAGTTCTTC. Protein: CASSPLSGIGGEQFF. The chain employs TRBV18 and TRBJ2-1, with 7 bases fitting TRBD2. With V trimmed by 1 base and J by 9 bases, 9 bases remained unmatched. This CDR3 has 15 amino acids. Germline lookup yields CDR1 KGHSH and CDR2 LQKENI.

The chain combines TRBV10-3 with TRBJ1-1; 7 bases fit TRBD1. J lost 1 base, V lost 8 bases, and 7 bases had no gene match. Per the germline V gene, CDR1 is ENHRY and CDR2 is SYGVKD. This CDR3 has 14 amino acids. CDR3 bases: TGTGCCATCCGACAGGGCAACGGGAACACTGAAGCTTTCTTT. Protein product: CAIRQGNGNTEAFF.

The chain couples TRBV5-1 to TRBJ2-5, with 7 nucleotides matching TRBD1. Losses at the gene ends were 4 bases for V and 1 base for J; bases not matched to a gene: 4. The CDR3 is 14 amino acids. Germline loops: CDR1 SGHRS, CDR2 YFSETQ. Written as DNA, the CDR3 is TGCGCCAGCAGCCTCCGGGACAGCCAAGAGACCCAGTACTTC. Translating gives CASSLRDSQETQYF.